One and the same sample provided the 26 T cell receptor beta chains below, sequenced in a study of cytomegalovirus exposure and HLA in healthy donors. PCR involved 60 Vbeta and 13 Jbeta primers. Sequencing was performed with immunoSEQ multiplex PCR; in TCRdb, only in-frame clones are kept and a portion is missing. The table records over 100,000 clones, about three quarters of them present only once. The sample comprised PBMCs. The receptor source for this set is a man aged 35 to 55 in good health and CMV-seropositive.

The chain combines TRBV4-2 with TRBJ2-3; the match to TRBD2 covers 7 bases. Germline CDR1 is LGHNA and CDR2 is YNFKEQ. This CDR3 spans 13 amino acids. The V segment lost 4 bases and the J segment 4 bases; nucleotides outside the gene matches: 2. CDR3 bases: TGTGCCAGCAGCCCGAGCGGGGCAGATACGCAGTATTTT. Its translation: CASSPSGADTQYF.

This chain links TRBV2 with TRBJ1-5, with D possibly matching TRBD1 (6 bases). With 6 bases removed from V and 9 bases from J, the gap between germline ends came to 18 bases. Germline V gene data show CDR1 as SNHLY and CDR2 as FYNNEI. The CDR3 runs to 14 residues. The CDR3 here is CASSPLQGSAPQHF. The DNA for the CDR3 is TGTGCCAGCAGCCCTTTACAGGGCTCAGCGCCCCAGCATTTT.

The chain carries TRBV4-1 and TRBJ2-1; 11 nucleotides align to TRBD2. The CDR3 runs 18 residues. The junction had 13 bases not matched to a gene; V was cut back by 1 base and J by 8 bases. The germline CDR1 and CDR2 sequences are MGHRA and YSYEKL. The CDR3 region is CASSQVLTSGSSHDEQFF. The CDR3 nucleotides are TGCGCCAGCAGCCAAGTCTTAACTAGCGGGAGTAGCCACGATGAGCAGTTCTTC.

This chain uses TRBV28 with TRBJ2-7; 9 bases are shared with TRBD1. Germline loops: CDR1 MDHEN, CDR2 SYDVKM. Trimming cost V 4 bases and J 7 bases; bases outside gene matches: 14. The CDR3 runs to 16 residues. The CDR3 DNA sequence: TGTGCCAGCAGTTCTCTGTCCGGGACAGGGCTCTGGGAGCAGTACTTC. Translating gives CASSSLSGTGLWEQYF. The full variable domain, completed using reference TRBV28 and TRBJ2-7, is DVKVTQSSRYLVKRTGEKVFLECVQDMDHENMFWYRQDPGLGLRLIYFSYDVKMKEKGDIPEGYSVSREKKERFSLILESASTNQTSMYLCASSSLSGTGLWEQYFGPGTRLTVT.

This sequence joins TRBV6-6 and TRBJ2-1; a possible D gene is TRBD2 (5 bases). CDR3 size: 15 residues. CDR1 and CDR2 from the germline V gene are MNHNY and SVGAGI (reference sequence). V gave up 6 bases and J gave up 3 bases, with 15 bases separating them. CDR3 loop: CASSDPGFLYNEQFF. CDR3 nucleotides: TGTGCCAGCAGCGACCCGGGGTTTCTCTACAATGAGCAGTTCTTC.

This clone was picked up a small number of times. This sequence joins TRBV4-1 and TRBJ2-1; weak D call: TRBD2 (7 bases). The germline V and J ends were trimmed by 0 bases and 8 bases, with 11 bases remaining between them. Germline CDR1 and CDR2: MGHRA and YSYEKL. The CDR3 covers 14 residues. For the CDR3, the DNA is TGCGCCAGCAGCCAAGATGAGGGGGGGGATGAGCAGTTCTTC. This translates into CASSQDEGGDEQFF.

The V and J genes are TRBV6-5 and TRBJ1-4; D is ambiguous. The V end lost 8 bases, the J end lost 5 bases, and 12 bases lay between the germline ends. Germline loops: CDR1 MNHEY, CDR2 SVGAGI. CDR3 size: 13 residues. As DNA, the CDR3 is TGTGCCAGCGGGAGGCGGGAGAATGAAAAACTGTTTTTT. Protein sequence: CASGRRENEKLFF.

As to this clone: The sample contains more than one DNA sequence encoding this CDR3. The chain uses TRBV6-1 and TRBJ2-7, with 9 bases fitting TRBD1. Trimming cost V 5 bases and J 2 bases; bases outside gene matches: 4. The CDR3 is 14 residues long. In germline, CDR1 is MNHNS, CDR2 SASEGT. CDR3 protein: CASSWTGAAYEQYF. CDR3 in DNA: TGTGCCAGCAGTTGGACAGGGGCTGCCTACGAGCAGTACTTC.

The chain recombines TRBV11-2 with TRBJ2-7; 8 bases fit TRBD1. Trimming removed 0 bases from V and 3 bases from J; junction bases left unmatched: 4. CDR1 and CDR2 (germline): SGHAT, FQNNGV. The CDR3 extends over 15 amino acids. The CDR3 spells CASSLEDRGFYEQYF. CDR3 DNA sequence: TGTGCCAGCAGCTTAGAAGACAGGGGATTCTACGAGCAGTACTTC.

This rearrangement joins TRBV5-1 to TRBJ2-3, with 12 bases lining up with TRBD2. Germline CDR1 SGHRS, CDR2 YFSETQ. V gave up 2 bases and J gave up 2 bases; unmatched junction bases: 3. This CDR3 region has 16 residues. The chain's CDR3 is CASSFSSGGATDTQYF. Here the CDR3 DNA reads TGCGCCAGCAGCTTTTCTAGCGGGGGGGCCACAGATACGCAGTATTTT. The variable domain in full, with the rest retrieved from reference TRBV5-1 and TRBJ2-3, is KAGVTQTPRYLIKTRGQQVTLSCSPISGHRSVSWYQQTPGQGLQFLFEYFSETQRNKGNFPGRFSGRQFSNSRSEMNVSTLELGDSALYLCASSFSSGGATDTQYFGPGTRLTVL.

The chain links TRBV6-5 to TRBJ2-1; 11 nucleotides match TRBD2. The V segment lost 6 bases and the J segment 5 bases; nucleotides outside the gene matches: 3. The CDR3 covers 14 residues. Germline values: CDR1 MNHEY, CDR2 SVGAGI. The CDR3 DNA follows: TGTGCCAGCAGGACTAGCGGGAAACACAATGAGCAGTTCTTC. It yields the protein CASRTSGKHNEQFF.

The V call is TRBV11-2, the J call TRBJ2-5, with 8 bases that match TRBD2. In germline, CDR1 is SGHAT, CDR2 FQNNGV. This CDR3 spans 17 amino acids. J gave up 5 bases and V 1 base, and 12 bases lay outside the gene matches. The CDR3 here is CASSLGVTGGAEETQYF. The CDR3 nucleotides read TGTGCCAGCAGCTTAGGGGTGACCGGGGGGGCCGAGGAGACCCAGTACTTC.

The chain recombines TRBV5-1 with TRBJ1-2; possible D gene TRBD1, 5 bases. Trimming took 4 bases from V and 4 from J, leaving 20 bases between them. Germline assignment: CDR1 SGHRS and CDR2 YFSETQ. The CDR3 is 16 amino acids. CDR3 sequence: CASSPDSGREVYGYTF. The CDR3 nucleotides are TGCGCCAGCAGCCCAGATTCGGGCAGGGAGGTCTATGGCTACACCTTC.

The chain recombines TRBV5-4 with TRBJ1-2; 8 positions agree with TRBD1. V was pared by 5 bases and J by 8 bases, with 8 bases of the junction left unmatched. Germline CDR1 reads SGHNT; CDR2 reads YYREEE (reference sequence). This CDR3 region has 13 residues. In nucleotides, the CDR3 is TGTGCCAGCAGACCGGGACAGGACCGCGGCTACACCTTC. This codes for CASRPGQDRGYTF.

This clone was observed once. CDR3 region: CASSTTGGNEQFF. The CDR3 DNA follows: TGTGCCAGCAGTACTACAGGGGGGAATGAGCAGTTCTTC. The genes are TRBV28 and TRBJ2-1; TRBD1 matches 8 bases. The CDR3 runs to 13 residues. CDR1 and CDR2 (germline): MDHEN, SYDVKM. Germline trimming cut 5 bases from V and 7 bases from J; bases unmatched to any gene: 4.

Turning to this clone: Other DNA sequences within the sample encode an identical CDR3. The CDR3 protein is CASSQGGGRAWETQYF. CDR3 nucleotide sequence: TGCGCCAGCAGCCAAGGGGGCGGGAGGGCCTGGGAGACCCAGTACTTC. The rearrangement joins TRBV4-1 to TRBJ2-5; TRBD2 aligns across 9 bases. The germline V gene encodes CDR1 MGHRA and CDR2 YSYEKL. Germline trimming cut 1 base from V and 5 bases from J; bases unmatched to any gene: 8. The CDR3 extends over 16 amino acids.

This clone was counted between two and nine times. This rearrangement joins TRBV9 to TRBJ2-1; 7 nucleotides agree with TRBD2. Germline V gene sequence: CDR1 SGDLS, CDR2 YYNGEE. The V segment lost 0 bases and the J segment 2 bases; nucleotides outside the gene matches: 8. The CDR3 contains 17 residues. The CDR3, as DNA: TGTGCCAGCAGCGTAGGACTTGCGGGAGAAGCCTACAATGAGCAGTTCTTC. Its protein is CASSVGLAGEAYNEQFF.

The chain has TRBV5-1 and TRBJ2-5; 7 bases match TRBD1. The assigned J gene may be wrong: the sequence end matches TRBJ2-7 better. CDR3 size: 15 residues. Germline V gene sequence: CDR1 SGHRS, CDR2 YFSETQ. The CDR3 coding sequence is TGCGCCAGCAGCGCGGATGGACAGGTTGCCTACGAGCAGTACTTC. Protein product: CASSADGQVAYEQYF.

V usage is TRBV6-6 and J usage is TRBJ1-5; TRBD1 is a possible D gene (6 bases). CDR1 MNHNY and CDR2 SVGAGI come from the germline V gene (reference sequence). The CDR3 length is 16 residues. With 5 bases removed from V and 5 bases from J, the gap between germline ends came to 19 bases. The CDR3 region is CASSGEGRGIYQPQHF. In DNA, the CDR3 is TGTGCCAGCAGTGGCGAGGGGAGGGGGATCTATCAGCCCCAGCATTTT.

The chain is built from TRBV5-1 and TRBJ1-2, with 12 nucleotides matching TRBD1. The V gene's germline CDR1 is SGHRS and CDR2 YFSETQ. V gave up 4 bases and J gave up 7 bases; unmatched junction bases: 20. The CDR3 length is 19 residues. CDR3: CASSQGAGGTGGQLLGYTF. The CDR3 DNA reads TGCGCCAGCAGCCAAGGGGCCGGAGGGACAGGGGGCCAATTGCTTGGCTACACCTTC.

The rearrangement links TRBV18 to TRBJ1-4, with D possibly being TRBD1 (6 bases). CDR1 and CDR2 (germline): KGHSH, LQKENI. Deletions cut 3 bases from V and 7 bases from J, with 12 bases between. CDR3 length: 14 amino acids. CDR3 residues: CASSPGQRGEKLFF. DNA of the CDR3: TGTGCCAGCTCACCTGGACAGCGGGGTGAAAAACTGTTTTTT.

This rearrangement joins TRBV6-5 to TRBJ2-5; 8 nucleotides line up with TRBD2. CDR3 length equals 15 residues. Trimming removed 2 bases from V and 6 bases from J; junction bases left unmatched: 8. CDR1 is MNHEY, CDR2 SVGAGI, per germline. For the CDR3, the DNA is TGTGCCAGCAGTTACCGGGGGCGGGAGGTCCAGACCCAGTACTTC. Its protein is CASSYRGREVQTQYF.

This chain links TRBV4-1 with TRBJ2-3, with 11 bases aligning to TRBD2. From germline, CDR1 is MGHRA and CDR2 YSYEKL. V lost 4 bases, J lost 3 bases, and 6 bases stayed unmatched. The CDR3 has 16 amino acids. CDR3 loop: CASSRVSGGGTDTQYF. DNA of the CDR3: TGCGCCAGCAGCCGAGTTAGCGGGGGGGGGACAGATACGCAGTATTTT.

This clone has just a few counts. The rearrangement links TRBV5-1 to TRBJ2-5; weak D call: TRBD1 (6 bases). Trimming took off 5 bases at V and 3 bases at J, with 14 bases between the two ends. This CDR3 spans 14 amino acids. CDR1 is SGHRS and CDR2 is YFSETQ in the germline V gene. The CDR3 DNA follows: TGCGCCAGCAGTAGTACCGGGACAAAAGAGACCCAGTACTTC. Translating it yields CASSSTGTKETQYF.

The chain is built from TRBV6-1 and TRBJ1-1, with a tentative D call TRBD1 (5 bases). CDR1 is MNHNS, CDR2 SASEGT, per germline. V was pared by 1 base and J by 2 bases, with 14 bases between. This CDR3 is 16 amino acids long. The CDR3 bases are TGTGCCAGCAGTGAAGGGTGGGCCAGGGCCAACACTGAAGCTTTCTTT. Residues: CASSEGWARANTEAFF.

The chain carries TRBV7-6 and TRBJ2-1; D is perhaps TRBD1 (6 bases). Trimming left V 5 bases short and J 2 bases short, with 13 bases between. The CDR3 loop spans 15 amino acids. The germline gives CDR1 SGHVS, CDR2 FNYEAQ. The CDR3 region has the DNA TGTGCCAGCAGCCTCACAGGGTCCACCTACAATGAGCAGTTCTTC. Protein product: CASSLTGSTYNEQFF.